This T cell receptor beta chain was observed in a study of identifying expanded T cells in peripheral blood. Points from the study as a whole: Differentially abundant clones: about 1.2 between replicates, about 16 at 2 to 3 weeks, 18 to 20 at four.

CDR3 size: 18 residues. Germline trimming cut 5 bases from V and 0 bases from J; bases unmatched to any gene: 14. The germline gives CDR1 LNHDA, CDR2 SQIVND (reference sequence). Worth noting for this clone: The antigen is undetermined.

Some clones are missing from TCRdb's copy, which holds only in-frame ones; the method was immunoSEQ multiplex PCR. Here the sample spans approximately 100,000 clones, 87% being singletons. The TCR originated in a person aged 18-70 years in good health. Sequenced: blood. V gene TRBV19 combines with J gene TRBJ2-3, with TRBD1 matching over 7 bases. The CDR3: CASSLRWHRGSSTDTQYF. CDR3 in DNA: TGTGCCAGTAGTCTGAGGTGGCACAGGGGTTCGAGCACAGATACGCAGTATTTT. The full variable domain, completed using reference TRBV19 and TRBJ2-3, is DGGITQSPKYLFRKEGQNVTLSCEQNLNHDAMYWYRQDPGQGLRLIYYSQIVNDFQKGDIAEGYSVSREKKESFPLTVTSAQKNPTAFYLCASSLRWHRGSSTDTQYFGPGTRLTVL.